This entry lists 9 T cell receptor beta chains sequenced from one sample in a study of blood T cell repertoires in COVID-19. The method was immunoSEQ multiplex PCR; TCRdb's version includes in-frame clones alone and lacks a portion of them. The table lists 45,000 to 70,000 clones, around 82% of them singletons. Input material: peripheral blood. The receptors come from an elderly woman with acute or convalescent COVID-19.

The chain employs TRBV5-6 and TRBJ1-1; 7 nucleotides match TRBD1. Trimming cost V 2 bases and J 3 bases; bases outside gene matches: 10. The CDR3 is 16 residues long. The germline V gene has CDR1 SGHDT and CDR2 YYEEEE. The CDR3 DNA sequence: TGTGCCAGCAGCTTATTGGACAGGAGAACGGACACTGAAGCTTTCTTT. It translates to CASSLLDRRTDTEAFF.

V and J are TRBV6-6 and TRBJ2-1, with 7 bases identical to TRBD2. The ends lost 6 bases at V and 0 bases at J; junction bases unmatched: 8. The CDR3 extends over 16 amino acids. CDR1 and CDR2 from the germline V gene are MNHNY and SVGAGI (reference sequence). CDR3 protein: CASSPYGGSSYNEQFF. The CDR3 DNA sequence: TGTGCCAGCAGCCCCTACGGGGGGAGCTCCTACAATGAGCAGTTCTTC.

V is TRBV5-1 and J is TRBJ2-2; 7 bases fit TRBD1. J was trimmed by 4 bases and V by 0 bases; bases with no gene match: 3. This CDR3 spans 15 amino acids. Germline assignment: CDR1 SGHRS and CDR2 YFSETQ. The CDR3 loop is CASSLDRGVTGELFF. The CDR3 bases are TGCGCCAGCAGCTTGGACAGGGGTGTCACCGGGGAGCTGTTTTTT.

This clone was counted a single time. The chain has TRBV6-1 and TRBJ2-1, with D unresolved. CDR3 size: 17 residues. Germline V lookup: CDR1 MNHNS, CDR2 SASEGT. Trimming removed 0 bases at V and 3 bases at J, with 15 bases between. The CDR3 is CASSEAKKRSYYNEQFF. The CDR3 nucleotides are TGTGCCAGCAGTGAAGCTAAGAAGCGTTCCTACTACAATGAGCAGTTCTTC.

The V and J genes are TRBV12-3 or TRBV12-4 and TRBJ2-2, with D perhaps matching TRBD2 (6 bases). Between the trimmed V and J ends, which lost 7 bases and 5 bases, there was a span of 11 bases. The CDR3 length is 13 residues. CDR3 sequence (DNA): TGTGCCAGCAACCCTCTAGCGACCGGGGAGCTGTTTTTT. Its protein product is CASNPLATGELFF.

This clone has a single count. V is TRBV29-1 and J is TRBJ2-1; 7 nucleotides line up with TRBD2. CDR3 length: 11 residues. Germline V CDR1 and CDR2: SQVTM, ANQGSEA. After removal of 4 bases from V and 10 bases from J, the junction contained 4 bases not matched to a gene. This CDR3 reads CSVGRGREQFF. In DNA form, the CDR3 reads TGCAGCGTTGGGCGGGGGAGGGAGCAGTTCTTC.

This sequence joins TRBV15 and TRBJ2-7, with D possibly matching TRBD2 (5 bases). The CDR3 contains 14 residues. Germline CDR1 LNHNV, CDR2 YYDKDF (reference sequence). Between the trimmed V and J ends, which lost 1 base and 1 base, there was a span of 8 bases. The CDR3 is CATSRGTFSYEQYF. DNA for the CDR3: TGTGCCACCAGCAGAGGGACTTTTTCCTACGAGCAGTACTTC.

The V gene is TRBV21-1, the J gene TRBJ2-3; the DNA was not used to check the table's D call, TRBD2. TRBV21-1 is a pseudogene. The CDR3 totals 18 residues. In DNA form, the CDR3 reads TGTGCCAGCAGCAATCGAAACTCAAGCGGGAGGTGGGCAGATACGCAGTATTTT. Translating it yields CASSNRNSSGRWADTQYF.

V is TRBV5-4 and J is TRBJ2-1, with D possibly TRBD2 on 6 matching bases. Trimming stripped 2 bases from V and 0 bases from J, with 15 bases between. This CDR3 has 17 amino acids. Germline V gene data show CDR1 as SGHNT and CDR2 as YYREEE (reference sequence). DNA of the CDR3: TGTGCCAGCAGCTTAGGTAGCGGCGATAGCTCCTACAATGAGCAGTTCTTC. It yields the protein CASSLGSGDSSYNEQFF.